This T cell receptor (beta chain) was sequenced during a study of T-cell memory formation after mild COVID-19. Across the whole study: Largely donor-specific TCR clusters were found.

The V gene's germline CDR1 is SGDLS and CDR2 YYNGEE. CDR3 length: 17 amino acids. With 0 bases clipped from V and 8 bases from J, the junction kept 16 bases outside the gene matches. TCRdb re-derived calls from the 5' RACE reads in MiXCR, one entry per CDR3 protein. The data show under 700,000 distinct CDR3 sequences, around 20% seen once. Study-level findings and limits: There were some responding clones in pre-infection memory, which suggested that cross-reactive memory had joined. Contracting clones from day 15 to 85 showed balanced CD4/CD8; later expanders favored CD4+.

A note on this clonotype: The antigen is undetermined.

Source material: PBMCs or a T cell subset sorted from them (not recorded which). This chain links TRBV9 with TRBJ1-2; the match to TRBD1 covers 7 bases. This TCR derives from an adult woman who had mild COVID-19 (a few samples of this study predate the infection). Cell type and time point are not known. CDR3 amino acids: CASSVGSGGPGGQGYTF. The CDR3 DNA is TGTGCCAGCAGCGTAGGGTCCGGGGGCCCAGGGGGGCAAGGCTACACCTTC.